These 20 T cell receptor beta chains came from one sample sequenced in a study of PD-1 blockade in classical Hodgkin lymphoma. This sample's time point: cycle 4 day 1 (C4D1), after around six weeks of nivolumab. All trial patients relapsed after autologous stem cell transplantation. The study isolated CD8+ T cells from thawed PBMCs by magnetic negative selection. The assay was immunoSEQ multiplex PCR, and TCRdb's table has in-frame clones only and misses some. The repertoire holds several thousand clones, around 64% seen once, with 10% in the top ten. The sample consisted of CD8+ T cells from blood, taken before the fourth cycle of nivolumab. These TCRs come from a human donor with classical Hodgkin lymphoma.

In this sample, this clone turned up once. The chain combines TRBV28 with TRBJ2-7; perhaps TRBD2 as D (5 bases). Germline V CDR1 and CDR2: MDHEN, SYDVKM. The CDR3 runs 13 residues. V shed 3 bases and J shed 3 bases, with 9 bases lying between them. This chain's CDR3 is CASSFHTSYEQYF. The CDR3 bases are TGTGCCAGCAGTTTCCATACTAGCTACGAGCAGTACTTC.

This clone was detected only a few times. This chain links TRBV10-1 with TRBJ2-1; 7 bases fit TRBD2. V lost 1 base, J lost 3 bases, and 3 bases stayed unmatched. The length of the CDR3 is 15 residues. From germline, CDR1 is WNHNN and CDR2 SYGVQD (reference sequence). CDR3 nucleotide sequence: TGCGCCAGCAGTGAGTTGGGGGGGAGCTACAATGAGCAGTTCTTC. Translation: CASSELGGSYNEQFF.

This chain joins TRBV4-1 and TRBJ1-5; D is perhaps TRBD1 (6 bases). Per the germline V gene, CDR1 is MGHRA and CDR2 is YSYEKL. This CDR3 is 17 amino acids long. Trimming cost V 0 bases and J 5 bases, with 17 bases left between them. CDR3 sequence reads: CASSQDIPTGTYQPQHF. CDR3 in DNA: TGCGCCAGCAGCCAAGACATTCCGACAGGAACATATCAGCCCCAGCATTTT.

For the CDR3, the DNA is TGTGCCAGCAGTGGACTAGCGGGGACCAGCTCCTACAATGAGCAGTTCTTC. Protein product: CASSGLAGTSSYNEQFF. This chain uses TRBV28 with TRBJ2-1; 12 bases map to TRBD2. From germline, CDR1 is MDHEN and CDR2 SYDVKM. The ends lost 5 bases at V and 0 bases at J; junction bases unmatched: 5. The CDR3 length is 17 residues.

This clone showed up just once. The chain links TRBV4-1 to TRBJ2-1; possibly TRBD1 for D (5 bases). The length of the CDR3 is 13 residues. V was shortened by 4 bases and J by 8 bases, with 12 bases between the two germline ends. Per the germline V gene, CDR1 is MGHRA and CDR2 is YSYEKL. The CDR3 loop is CASSLSKGYEQFF. For the CDR3, the DNA is TGCGCCAGCAGCCTTTCGAAGGGGTATGAGCAGTTCTTC.

V gene TRBV7-8 combines with J gene TRBJ2-7, with TRBD1 identical over 7 bases. In germline, CDR1 is SGHVS, CDR2 FQNEAQ. The CDR3 is made up of 13 amino acids. The V segment lost 3 bases and the J segment 3 bases; nucleotides outside the gene matches: 2. The CDR3 sequence: CASSLAGGYEQYF. CDR3 coding DNA: TGTGCCAGCAGCTTGGCAGGGGGCTACGAGCAGTACTTC. The full variable domain, rest sourced from reference TRBV7-8 and TRBJ2-7, is GAGVSQSPRYKVAKRGQDVALRCDPISGHVSLFWYQQALGQGPEFLTYFQNEAQLDKSGLPSDRFFAERPEGSVSTLKIQRTQQEDSAVYLCASSLAGGYEQYFGPGTRLTVT.

The chain employs TRBV11-2 and TRBJ2-4; 7 bases are shared with TRBD1. The J segment lost 0 bases and the V segment lost 2 bases, leaving 7 bases of the junction unmatched. Per germline, CDR1 SGHAT and CDR2 FQNNGV. The CDR3 contains 17 residues. In DNA, the CDR3 is TGTGCCAGCAGCTTAATCGTACAGGGGAGAGCCAAAAACATTCAGTACTTC. Amino acids: CASSLIVQGRAKNIQYF.

The sample holds a few counts of this clone. The chain uses TRBV4-1 and TRBJ2-5, with D uncertain. There are 12 residues in the CDR3. V dropped 0 bases and J dropped 5 bases, with 4 bases sitting between them. Per the germline V gene, CDR1 is MGHRA and CDR2 is YSYEKL. The CDR3 sequence is CASSQDQETQYF. The CDR3 nucleotides are TGCGCCAGCAGCCAAGATCAGGAGACCCAGTACTTC.

The chain carries TRBV7-3 and TRBJ2-5, with 8 bases aligning to TRBD1. CDR1 and CDR2 from the germline V gene are SGHTA and FQGTGA. The CDR3 spans 13 residues. The trim removed 1 base at V and 5 bases at J, leaving 0 bases unmatched. CDR3 residues: CASSLNRGETQYF. DNA of the CDR3: TGTGCCAGCAGCTTAAACAGGGGGGAGACCCAGTACTTC.

This chain links TRBV18 with TRBJ2-1; tentative D call: TRBD2 (6 bases). The V end lost 4 bases, the J end lost 3 bases, and 19 bases lay between the germline ends. The germline gives CDR1 KGHSH, CDR2 LQKENI. This CDR3 comprises 17 residues. The chain's CDR3 is CASSLPGDRRGYNEQFF. CDR3 bases: TGTGCCAGCTCACTCCCGGGGGATAGGCGAGGCTACAATGAGCAGTTCTTC.

This clone occurred a few times. The chain joins TRBV4-1 to TRBJ1-2; D gene ambiguous. From germline, CDR1 is MGHRA and CDR2 YSYEKL. This CDR3 comprises 17 residues. V dropped 1 base and J dropped 5 bases, with 20 bases sitting between them. The CDR3, as DNA: TGCGCCAGCAGCCAAGGGGAAGATGTGGACGTCCGGTATGGCTACACCTTC. It is translated as CASSQGEDVDVRYGYTF.

V gene TRBV6-5 combines with J gene TRBJ2-1; 8 nucleotides match TRBD2. With V trimmed by 2 bases and J by 4 bases, 4 bases remained unmatched. This CDR3 has 15 residues. Germline CDR1 reads MNHEY; CDR2 reads SVGAGI. For the CDR3, the DNA is TGTGCCAGCAGTTACGTGGCGGGAGGATACAATGAGCAGTTCTTC. Its protein is CASSYVAGGYNEQFF.

The chain links TRBV28 to TRBJ2-3; 10 bases are shared with TRBD2. V gave up 3 bases and J gave up 7 bases; unmatched junction bases: 10. The germline V gene has CDR1 MDHEN and CDR2 SYDVKM. There are 16 residues in the CDR3. CDR3 nucleotides: TGTGCCAGCAGTTTCAGGCTAGCGGGAGTGACAAATACGCAGTATTTT. It specifies CASSFRLAGVTNTQYF.

Note on this clone: A read error is likely here: a far larger clone is one base away. Different DNA sequences within this sample yield the same CDR3. V usage is TRBV4-1 and J usage is TRBJ2-7; D gene ambiguous. This CDR3 has 13 amino acids. Per the germline V gene, CDR1 is MGHRA and CDR2 is YSYEKL. Trimming removed 0 bases at V and 4 bases at J, with 7 bases between. The CDR3 sequence is CASSQDFEYEQYF. The CDR3 DNA sequence: TGCGCCAGCAGCCAAGATTTTGAGTACGAGCAGTACTTC.

The chain combines TRBV30 with TRBJ1-5; D ambiguous. Trimming cost V 0 bases and J 6 bases, with 9 bases left between them. Per the germline V gene, CDR1 is GTSNPN and CDR2 is SVGIG (reference sequence). The CDR3 covers 13 residues. The DNA for the CDR3 is TGTGCCTGGAGTGTCGACCATGGTCAGCCCCAGCATTTT. The encoded protein is CAWSVDHGQPQHF.

V gene TRBV28 combines with J gene TRBJ1-2; D unclear. The CDR3 runs 18 residues. With 3 bases removed from V and 0 bases from J, the gap between germline ends came to 20 bases. Germline CDR1 reads MDHEN; CDR2 reads SYDVKM. The CDR3 is CASSFMWHDLDTNYGYTF. CDR3 nucleotide sequence: TGTGCCAGCAGTTTCATGTGGCACGACCTCGATACTAACTATGGCTACACCTTC.

The chain recombines TRBV4-1 with TRBJ1-6; no firm D call. The CDR3 is made up of 15 amino acids. V dropped 1 base and J dropped 7 bases, with 11 bases sitting between them. Germline loops: CDR1 MGHRA, CDR2 YSYEKL. The CDR3 nucleotides are TGCGCCAGCAGCCAAGTTAGCAGCGGGAATTCACCCCTCCACTTT. It specifies CASSQVSSGNSPLHF.

V gene TRBV7-9 combines with J gene TRBJ2-7, with 8 bases matching TRBD1. CDR3 length: 14 residues. Germline loops: CDR1 SEHNR, CDR2 FQNEAQ (reference sequence). J was trimmed by 4 bases and V by 7 bases; bases with no gene match: 9. The CDR3 region is CASTQLTGVYEQYF. Written as DNA, the CDR3 is TGTGCCAGCACCCAACTGACAGGGGTTTACGAGCAGTACTTC.

This sequence joins TRBV7-9 and TRBJ2-7, with D possibly TRBD1 on 8 matching bases. This CDR3 contains 16 residues. Trimming removed 4 bases at V and 5 bases at J, with 21 bases between. In germline, CDR1 is SEHNR, CDR2 FQNEAQ (reference sequence). Here the CDR3 DNA reads TGTGCCAGCAGCTCCTCTACGGACAGGGACTATGACGAGCAGTACTTC. Translating it yields CASSSSTDRDYDEQYF.

The rearrangement joins TRBV30 to TRBJ1-2, with unresolved D. The CDR3 has 10 residues. The germline gives CDR1 GTSNPN, CDR2 SVGIG (reference sequence). V was clipped by 1 base and J by 4 bases, with 1 base between them. CDR3 protein: CAWSGYGYTF. Written as DNA, the CDR3 is TGTGCCTGGAGTGGCTATGGCTACACCTTC.